This TCR beta chain was identified during a study of blood T cell repertoires in COVID-19 (dated by TCRdb to 2018 to 2021). The study in broad terms: Samples from collaborators originated in the United States, Italy and Spain and spanned both the acute and convalescent phases of COVID-19. The material from the prospective study consisted of cDNA or gDNA derived from T cells, B-cell-depleted T cells, or PBMCs. The repertoires were released in a freely available public database meant as a resource for research on the immune response to SARS-CoV-2. The samples were drawn from two sources: the first 160 participants of the ongoing ImmuneRACE study, and 1,254 subjects contributed by 6 global collaborators. The dataset comprised deeply sampled blood TCRbeta repertoires from subjects exposed to, actively infected with, or recovered from COVID-19. Where available, HLA class I and class II types were taken from metadata supplied by the sample provider and were not determined by assay-based typing. The sample metadata nearly always contained a de-identified subject ID, COVID-19 status, age in years and sex.

The immunoSEQ Assay, a bias-controlled multiplex PCR, was used to amplify TCRbeta CDR3 regions from genomic DNA. In the authors' own workflow: Within the assay, amplification of reference gene primers was used to estimate how many nucleated cells each sample contained. To quantify the absolute abundance of each unique TCRbeta CDR3 rearrangement, sequence reads were collapsed and filtered. Productive Simpson clonality was computed per sample as the square root of Simpson's diversity index over productive rearrangements. The clones in this table, taken by TCRdb from immuneACCESS, are in-frame only. Not every clone is retained; where verified, under half of the shortfall comes from an unresolved V gene, and the cause of the rest is unknown. V and J calls and clone size come straight from that table; D and trimming were deduced from the DNA. This sample comprises 90,000 to 130,000 clones, about three quarters of them detected only once. The ten largest make up 16% of the sample.

Reading from cysteine to phenylalanine, the CDR3 counts 16 amino acids. Of the read, only the CDR3 DNA is kept; its 48 bases are in frame from base 1. Relative to germline, V is 4 bases shorter and J is 5 bases shorter, with 22 bases between their ends. The germline V gene specifies SGHRS as CDR1 and YFSETQ as CDR2. Results the study describes overall, beyond this receptor: The quantity of clinical and demographic metadata differed by source and by participant and was supplied without curation.

A single count supports this clone. Its antigen target is currently unknown. Within one base of it there is no much larger clone, and no base qualities were kept. The collaborating institutions used their own protocols to collect whole blood in K2EDTA tubes. Collaborator samples were shipped for TCRbeta analysis as frozen whole blood, isolated PBMCs, or DNA extracted from either sample type. Material: peripheral blood. The V and J segments used are TRBV5-1 and TRBJ2-7; the D gene is perhaps TRBD2, from 7 matching bases. This sequence originates from a woman aged 80 or older with active or convalescent COVID-19. The base sequence is TGCGCCAGCAGCGCTGGAGGGGGGGAGCTGTCGCACGAGCAGTACTTC. Translated, this is CASSAGGGELSHEQYF. Outside the CDR3, residues come from the reference TRBV5-1 and TRBJ2-7 proteins, so the full variable domain is: KAGVTQTPRYLIKTRGQQVTLSCSPISGHRSVSWYQQTPGQGLQFLFEYFSETQRNKGNFPGRFSGRQFSNSRSEMNVSTLELGDSALYLCASSAGGGELSHEQYFGPGTRLTVT.